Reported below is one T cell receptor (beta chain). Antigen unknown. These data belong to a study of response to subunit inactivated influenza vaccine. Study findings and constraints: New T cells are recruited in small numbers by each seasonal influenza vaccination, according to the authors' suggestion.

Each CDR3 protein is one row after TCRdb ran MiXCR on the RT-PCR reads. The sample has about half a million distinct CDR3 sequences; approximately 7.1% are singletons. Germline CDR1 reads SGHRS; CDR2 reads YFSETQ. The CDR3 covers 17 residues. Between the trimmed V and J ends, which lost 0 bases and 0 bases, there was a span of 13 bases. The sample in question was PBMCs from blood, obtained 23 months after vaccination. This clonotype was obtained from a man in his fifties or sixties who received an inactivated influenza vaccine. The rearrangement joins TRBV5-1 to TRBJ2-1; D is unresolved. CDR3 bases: TGCGCCAGCAGCTTGGGGGTTGGGCTACGCTCCTACAATGAGCAGTTCTTC. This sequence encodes CASSLGVGLRSYNEQFF.